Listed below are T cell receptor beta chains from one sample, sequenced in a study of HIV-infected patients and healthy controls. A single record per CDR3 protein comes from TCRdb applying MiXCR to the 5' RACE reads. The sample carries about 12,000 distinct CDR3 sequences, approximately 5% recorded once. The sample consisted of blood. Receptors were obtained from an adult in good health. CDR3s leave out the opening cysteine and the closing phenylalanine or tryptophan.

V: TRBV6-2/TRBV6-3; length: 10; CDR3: ASSDLGQEAF
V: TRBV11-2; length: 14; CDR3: ASSWASRDGQETQY
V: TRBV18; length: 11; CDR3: ASSPQANQPQH
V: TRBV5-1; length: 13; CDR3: ASRVAGALYNEQF
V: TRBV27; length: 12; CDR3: ASSPRTGVSPLH
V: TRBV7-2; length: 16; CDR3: ASSLDRTSAGRGDTQY
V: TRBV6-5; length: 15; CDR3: ASSSLPAGGPRDTQY
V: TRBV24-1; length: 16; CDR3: ATSDSTGTKSSYNEQF
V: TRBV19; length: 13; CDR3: ASSIAAPGNQPQH
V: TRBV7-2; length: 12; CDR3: ASSHDRSGFGYT
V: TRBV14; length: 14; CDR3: ASSRSGTGRYNEQF
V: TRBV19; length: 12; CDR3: ASRSGGLPDTQY
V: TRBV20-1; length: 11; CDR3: SARDWANTEAF
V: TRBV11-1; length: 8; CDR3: AGPQDEQF
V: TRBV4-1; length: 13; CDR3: ASSQGPGSQETQY
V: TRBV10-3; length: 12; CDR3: AITTGSGANVLT
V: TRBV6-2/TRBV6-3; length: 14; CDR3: ASSQLSGLIAREQY
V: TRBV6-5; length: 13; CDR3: ASSYSLRGVRGYT
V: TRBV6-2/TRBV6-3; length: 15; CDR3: ASSYSSKTDPTDTQY
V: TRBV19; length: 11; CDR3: ASSIWGSYEQY
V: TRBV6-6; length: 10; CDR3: ASGDGYTEAF
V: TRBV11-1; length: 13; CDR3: ASSLMGGILETQY
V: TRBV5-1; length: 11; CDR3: ASSQGENTEAF
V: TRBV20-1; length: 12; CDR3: SARAVVTTGELF
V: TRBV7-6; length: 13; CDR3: ASSSPVGSNQPQH
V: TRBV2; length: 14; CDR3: ASSVWDRAYQETQY
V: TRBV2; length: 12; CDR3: AGGGRSLNQPQH
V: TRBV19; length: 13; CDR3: ASTPNGRAGEKLF
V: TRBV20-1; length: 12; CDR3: SARDEGSTSKLF
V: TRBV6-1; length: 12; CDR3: ASSALIHQETQY
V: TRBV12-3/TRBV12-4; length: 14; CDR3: ASRRLAGANTGELF
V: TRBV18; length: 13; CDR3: ASSPPIIVPGELF
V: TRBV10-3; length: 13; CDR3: AISGDRGKDQPQH
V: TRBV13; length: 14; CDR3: ASSARQEARNTEAF
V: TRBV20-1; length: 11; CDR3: SATNTGNQPQH
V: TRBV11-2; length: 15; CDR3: ASSSTLAGGSGNEQF
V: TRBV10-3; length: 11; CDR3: AISGGTTDTQY
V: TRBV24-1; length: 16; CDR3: ATSDRPPPDRRNNEQY
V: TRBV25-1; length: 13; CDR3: ASSESLGDGEKLF
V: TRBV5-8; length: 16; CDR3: ASSLEGLAGGRRDTQY
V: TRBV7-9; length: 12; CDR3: ASSFDRGSQPQH
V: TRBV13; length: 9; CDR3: ASSLKYEQY
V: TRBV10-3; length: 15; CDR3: AISGLNGGLSTDTQY
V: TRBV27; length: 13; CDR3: ASSWGKPGGTEAF
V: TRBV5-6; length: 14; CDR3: ASSGGQGGPGNTIY
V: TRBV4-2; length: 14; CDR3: ASSQGRTSGDYEQY
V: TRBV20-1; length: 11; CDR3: SARIVGRGEQY
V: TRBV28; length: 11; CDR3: ASNRDSWEKLF
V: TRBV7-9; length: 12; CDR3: ASSSGSVVNEQF
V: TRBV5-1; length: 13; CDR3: ASSLGGSEGYSYT